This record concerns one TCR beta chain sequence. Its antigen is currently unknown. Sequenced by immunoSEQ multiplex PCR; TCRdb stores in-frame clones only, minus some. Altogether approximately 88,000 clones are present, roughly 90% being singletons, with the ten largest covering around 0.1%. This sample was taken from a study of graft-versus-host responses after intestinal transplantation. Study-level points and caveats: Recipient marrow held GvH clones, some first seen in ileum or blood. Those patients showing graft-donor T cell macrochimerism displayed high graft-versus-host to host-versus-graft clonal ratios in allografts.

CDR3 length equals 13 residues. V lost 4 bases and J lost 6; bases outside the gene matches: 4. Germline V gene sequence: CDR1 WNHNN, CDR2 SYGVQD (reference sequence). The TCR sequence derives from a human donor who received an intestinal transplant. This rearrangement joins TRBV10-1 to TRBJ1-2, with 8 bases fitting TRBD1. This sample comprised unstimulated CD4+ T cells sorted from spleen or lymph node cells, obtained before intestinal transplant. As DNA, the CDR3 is TGCGCCAGCAGTGCCCAGGGACAGGATGGCTACACCTTC. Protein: CASSAQGQDGYTF.